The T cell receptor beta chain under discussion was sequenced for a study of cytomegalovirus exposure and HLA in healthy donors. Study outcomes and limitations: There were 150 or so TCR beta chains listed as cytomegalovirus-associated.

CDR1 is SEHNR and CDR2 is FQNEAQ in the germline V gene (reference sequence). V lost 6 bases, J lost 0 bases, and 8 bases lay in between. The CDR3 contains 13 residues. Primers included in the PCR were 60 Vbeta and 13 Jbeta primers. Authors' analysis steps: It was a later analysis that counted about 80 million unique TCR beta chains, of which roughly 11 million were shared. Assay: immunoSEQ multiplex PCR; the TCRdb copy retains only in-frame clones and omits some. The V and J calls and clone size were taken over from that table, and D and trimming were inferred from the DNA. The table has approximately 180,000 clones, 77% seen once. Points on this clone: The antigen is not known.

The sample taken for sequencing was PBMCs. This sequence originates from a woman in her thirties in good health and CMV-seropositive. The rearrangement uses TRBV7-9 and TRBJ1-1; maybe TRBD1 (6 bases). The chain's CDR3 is CASRDSLNTEAFF. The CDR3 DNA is TGTGCCAGCAGGGACAGCCTGAACACTGAAGCTTTCTTT.